This T cell receptor (beta chain) was sequenced for a study of T cell changes during pregnancy in multiple sclerosis. This clone was found once. Produced via immunoSEQ multiplex PCR; TCRdb's table is partial and in-frame only. The table has around 70,000 clones, about 94% seen once; the top ten hold approximately 1.6%. Germline CDR1 MNHNY, CDR2 SVGAGI (reference sequence). Trimming took 6 bases from V and 4 from J; bases not matched to a gene: 10. The CDR3 is 16 amino acids. The sample here was peripheral blood, taken in the first trimester of pregnancy. The source is a female donor in good health, enrolled as a control in a pregnancy study. V and J are TRBV6-6 and TRBJ2-1, with 9 bases aligning to TRBD1. CDR3 nucleotide sequence: TGTGCCAGCAGCTCCCCGGACAGGGGTGTATACAATGAGCAGTTCTTC. It codes for CASSSPDRGVYNEQFF.